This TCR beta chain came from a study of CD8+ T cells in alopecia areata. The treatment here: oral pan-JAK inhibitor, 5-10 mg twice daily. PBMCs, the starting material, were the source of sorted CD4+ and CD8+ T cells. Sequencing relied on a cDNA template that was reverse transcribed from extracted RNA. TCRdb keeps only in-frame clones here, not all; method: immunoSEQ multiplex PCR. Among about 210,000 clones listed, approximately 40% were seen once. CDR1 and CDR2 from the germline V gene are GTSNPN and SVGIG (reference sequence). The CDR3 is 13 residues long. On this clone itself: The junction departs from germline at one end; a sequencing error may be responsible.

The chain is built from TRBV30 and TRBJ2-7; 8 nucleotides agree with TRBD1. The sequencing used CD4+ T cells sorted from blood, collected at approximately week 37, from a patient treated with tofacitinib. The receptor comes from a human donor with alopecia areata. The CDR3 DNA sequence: TGTACCTGGAGCGGCGGACAGGGAGTCGGGCAGTACTTC. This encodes CTWSGGQGVGQYF.